The 28 T cell receptor beta chains reported below all come from one sample, sequenced in a study of long-term antiretroviral therapy in people with HIV. At survey level, the immunoSEQ assay was run in its v3.0 version. This table comes from immunoSEQ multiplex PCR, and its TCRdb copy is limited to in-frame clones, with some not included. The sample has roughly 14,000 clones, around 80% seen once. This material consisted of unsorted PBMCs, taken 1.3 years before starting antiretroviral therapy. Every receptor here comes from a man aged 35 to 55 with HIV.

The count of this clone is one. The chain uses TRBV7-2 and TRBJ1-5; maybe TRBD1 (6 bases). The V gene lost 4 bases and the J gene lost 6 bases, with 13 bases spanning the gap. CDR1 is SGHTA, CDR2 FQGNSA, per germline. The CDR3 covers 14 residues. Here the CDR3 reads CASSSQGGSQPQHF. The CDR3 DNA is TGTGCCAGCAGCTCACAGGGAGGGAGTCAGCCCCAGCATTTT.

This sequence joins TRBV2 and TRBJ2-4, with D uncertain. Germline V gene data show CDR1 as SNHLY and CDR2 as FYNNEI. CDR3 length equals 13 residues. Trimming removed 3 bases at V and 4 bases at J, with 7 bases between. CDR3 DNA sequence: TGTGCCAGCAGTGAGGCAGGAAAAAACATTCAGTACTTC. Its protein is CASSEAGKNIQYF.

DNA for the CDR3: TGCGCCAGCAGCTTGGAACTAGCGGATGAGACCCAGTACTTC. Amino acids: CASSLELADETQYF. The chain carries TRBV5-1 and TRBJ2-5, with TRBD2 matching 8 bases. Trimming at V came to 0 bases and at J to 5 bases, leaving 3 bases not matched to a gene. This CDR3 region has 14 residues. CDR1 SGHRS and CDR2 YFSETQ come from the germline V gene.

The V and J genes are TRBV5-4 and TRBJ2-5, with 9 bases that match TRBD1. The CDR3 has 15 amino acids. V dropped 0 bases and J dropped 5; count of bases not matched to a gene: 5. Germline-derived CDR1 and CDR2 are SGHNT and YYREEE (reference sequence). CDR3 DNA: TGTGCCAGCAGCTTGGAACAGGGGGCGGGGGAGACCCAGTACTTC. Residues: CASSLEQGAGETQYF. Supplemented by reference TRBV5-4 and TRBJ2-5, the full variable domain reads ETGVTQSPTHLIKTRGQQVTLRCSSQSGHNTVSWYQQALGQGPQFIFQYYREEENGRGNFPPRFSGLQFPNYSSELNVNALELDDSALYLCASSLEQGAGETQYFGPGTRLLVL.

This clone has more than one count but fewer than ten. The J gene is TRBJ1-2, the V gene TRBV19; a possible D gene is TRBD1 (5 bases). Germline values: CDR1 LNHDA, CDR2 SQIVND (reference sequence). Trimming removed 5 bases from V and 8 bases from J, with 21 bases in between. This CDR3 is built from 15 residues. CDR3 in amino acids: CASSGGDAGSGGYTF. The CDR3 DNA reads as TGTGCCAGTAGTGGGGGGGACGCTGGAAGCGGGGGCTACACCTTC.

The genes are TRBV5-6 and TRBJ1-3, with no clear D. Germline CDR1 SGHDT, CDR2 YYEEEE. The ends were cut back, 3 bases at V and 4 bases at J, with 11 bases in the middle. The CDR3 consists of 14 residues. The CDR3 region is CASSSRTEGNTIYF. Here the CDR3 DNA reads TGTGCCAGCAGCTCCCGGACCGAGGGAAACACCATATATTTT.

J is TRBJ1-3 and V is TRBV5-1; maybe TRBD1 (5 bases). The CDR3 has 17 residues. The germline V and J ends were trimmed by 4 bases and 0 bases, with 17 bases remaining between them. Per germline, CDR1 SGHRS and CDR2 YFSETQ. CDR3 DNA: TGCGCCAGCAGCCGGGGGGGAGACCCGAGCTCTGGAAACACCATATATTTT. Amino acid sequence: CASSRGGDPSSGNTIYF.

This clone was seen just once. J is TRBJ1-5 and V is TRBV5-5; a weak D match, TRBD1 (6 bases). V dropped 2 bases and J dropped 9 bases, with 18 bases sitting between them. Germline V gives CDR1 SGHKS, CDR2 YYEKEE (reference sequence). CDR3 length: 15 amino acids. The CDR3 reads CASSLGGTGERPQHF. CDR3 DNA sequence: TGTGCCAGCAGCTTAGGGGGAACTGGGGAACGGCCCCAGCATTTT.

The J gene is TRBJ2-1, the V gene TRBV7-9; 7 bases agree with TRBD1. From germline, CDR1 is SEHNR and CDR2 FQNEAQ (reference sequence). The CDR3 extends over 14 amino acids. Trimming took 4 bases from V and 3 from J; bases not matched to a gene: 3. This chain's CDR3 is CASSSRDSYNEQFF. The CDR3 bases are TGTGCCAGCAGCTCCCGGGACAGCTACAATGAGCAGTTCTTC. The whole variable domain, filled in from reference TRBV7-9 and TRBJ2-1, reads DTGVSQNPRHKITKRGQNVTFRCDPISEHNRLYWYRQTLGQGPEFLTYFQNEAQLEKSRLLSDRFSAERPKGSFSTLEIQRTEQGDSAMYLCASSSRDSYNEQFFGPGTRLTVL.

The V and J genes are TRBV13 and TRBJ1-3, with D unresolved. The germline CDR1 and CDR2 sequences are PRHDT and FYEKMQ (reference sequence). The V and J ends lost 3 bases and 0 bases respectively, with 12 bases between them. The CDR3 consists of 16 residues. The CDR3 reads CASSLLAGTSGNTIYF. In DNA, the CDR3 is TGTGCCAGCAGCTTGCTCGCCGGAACCTCTGGAAACACCATATATTTT.

This clone has more than one count but fewer than ten. The J gene is TRBJ2-3, the V gene TRBV5-4; possibly TRBD1 or TRBD2 for D (7 bases each). This CDR3 region has 16 residues. Per germline, CDR1 SGHNT and CDR2 YYREEE (reference sequence). The V end was cut by 4 bases, the J end by 3 bases, with 18 bases between. The CDR3 loop is CASSLLQGGATDTQYF. CDR3 nucleotides: TGTGCCAGCAGCCTCCTGCAGGGGGGGGCTACAGATACGCAGTATTTT.

This chain connects TRBV2 to TRBJ1-5, with TRBD1 identical over 9 bases. Germline values: CDR1 SNHLY, CDR2 FYNNEI. This CDR3 has 15 amino acids. Germline trimming cut 6 bases from V and 4 bases from J; bases unmatched to any gene: 7. This chain's CDR3 is CASRAGQGLNQPQHF. The DNA of the CDR3 is TGTGCCAGCAGGGCAGGACAGGGGTTAAATCAGCCCCAGCATTTT.

V is TRBV7-3 and J is TRBJ2-5; a possible D gene is TRBD2 (6 bases). The length of the CDR3 is 15 residues. V was trimmed by 3 bases and J by 4 bases, leaving 15 bases between them. CDR1 SGHTA and CDR2 FQGTGA come from the germline V gene. Here the CDR3 DNA reads TGTGCCAGCAGCTTGGGGGACTCCCAGGGAGAGACCCAGTACTTC. This sequence encodes CASSLGDSQGETQYF.

The chain employs TRBV12-5 and TRBJ1-3, with D possibly being TRBD1 (5 bases). The CDR3 has 14 residues. Germline V gene sequence: CDR1 LGHNT, CDR2 FRNRAP. The V end was cut by 3 bases, the J end by 2 bases, with 8 bases between. The CDR3 sequence: CASGFGGAGNTIYF. CDR3 in DNA: TGTGCTAGTGGTTTCGGAGGGGCTGGAAACACCATATATTTT.

The CDR3 DNA reads TGCGCCAGCAGCTGGGACACTGCTAATGAGCAGTTCTTC. Protein sequence: CASSWDTANEQFF. V is TRBV5-1 and J is TRBJ2-1; D is possibly TRBD1 (6 bases). CDR1 is SGHRS and CDR2 is YFSETQ in the germline V gene. With 3 bases removed from V and 7 bases from J, the gap between germline ends came to 11 bases. This CDR3 contains 13 residues.

The V call is TRBV23-1, the J call TRBJ2-7; D uncertain. TRBV23-1 qualifies as an ORF whose function is uncertain. V lost 8 bases and J 2 bases, leaving 19 bases between the germline ends. The CDR3 has 15 amino acids. The CDR3 DNA reads TGCGCCAGCCGCCGGGCCGAGGCATCAACCTACGAGCAGTACTTC. Amino acid sequence: CASRRAEASTYEQYF.

The genes are TRBV7-9 and TRBJ1-1; D perhaps matches TRBD1 (6 bases). CDR1 is SEHNR and CDR2 is FQNEAQ in the germline V gene (reference sequence). The CDR3 totals 15 residues. Trimming removed 4 bases at V and 0 bases at J, with 12 bases between. CDR3 in DNA: TGTGCCAGCAGCTCCTTAACAGGGCTGAACACTGAAGCTTTCTTT. Its translation: CASSSLTGLNTEAFF.

This clone was counted a single time. A junction end diverges from the germline sequence, so it may reflect a read error. This chain uses TRBV30 with TRBJ1-2; TRBD1 might be the D (5 bases). This CDR3 has 14 residues. CDR1 is GTSNPN, CDR2 SVGIG, per germline (reference sequence). The CDR3 DNA is TGTGCCTGGAGTCTGCAGGGAAATAACGATGGCTACACCTTC. Its translation: CAWSLQGNNDGYTF.

The chain uses TRBV5-5 and TRBJ2-7, with D possibly being TRBD1 (6 bases). V lost 1 base to trimming and J lost 7 bases, with 12 bases between them. CDR1 and CDR2 (germline): SGHKS, YYEKEE (reference sequence). This CDR3 comprises 13 residues. Here the CDR3 DNA reads TGTGCCAGCAGCTTGCAGGGGTTCCGGGAGCAGTACTTC. It specifies CASSLQGFREQYF.

The chain links TRBV6-1 to TRBJ2-7; D is unclear. Germline V lookup: CDR1 MNHNS, CDR2 SASEGT. The CDR3 contains 10 residues. Trimming stripped 5 bases from V and 7 bases from J, with 6 bases between. The CDR3 DNA reads TGTGCCAGCAGTAGAAGTGAGCAGTACTTC. Translation: CASSRSEQYF.

In its sample, this clone was seen a few times. The chain couples TRBV7-8 to TRBJ2-7, with D possibly TRBD1 on 5 matching bases. Trimming removed 7 bases from V and 9 bases from J, with 25 bases in between. The CDR3 has 15 residues. CDR1 SGHVS and CDR2 FQNEAQ come from the germline V gene. DNA of the CDR3: TGTGCCAGCACCAGCCAGGGCAGGGCCTTACGAGGGCAGTACTTC. Translating it yields CASTSQGRALRGQYF.

This chain connects TRBV25-1 to TRBJ2-5, with TRBD1 identical over 10 bases. Germline CDR1 and CDR2: MGHDK and SYGVNS. Unmatched junction bases numbered 8, after V lost 6 bases and J lost 1 base. This CDR3 region has 16 residues. CDR3 protein: CASSDYGTGAQETQYF. CDR3 in DNA: TGTGCCAGCAGCGACTATGGGACAGGGGCCCAAGAGACCCAGTACTTC.

The rearrangement links TRBV19 to TRBJ2-7, with TRBD1 identical over 8 bases. There are 15 residues in the CDR3. CDR1 and CDR2 from the germline V gene are LNHDA and SQIVND (reference sequence). The V segment lost 5 bases and the J segment 1 base; nucleotides outside the gene matches: 7. CDR3 in amino acids: CASSYSGTGSYEQYF. In DNA form, the CDR3 reads TGTGCCAGTAGTTACTCCGGGACAGGATCCTACGAGCAGTACTTC.

V is TRBV6-6 and J is TRBJ1-1, with a tentative D call TRBD1 (6 bases). Trimming pared 2 bases from V and 6 bases from J, leaving 10 bases between. CDR1 is MNHNY and CDR2 is SVGAGI in the germline V gene (reference sequence). The CDR3 runs 13 residues. The CDR3, as DNA: TGTGCCAGCAGTTACCCTTACAGGGCTGAAGCTTTCTTT. Amino acid sequence: CASSYPYRAEAFF.

In this sample, this clone turned up once. The chain uses TRBV6-1 and TRBJ2-2, with TRBD2 identical over 9 bases. Looked up from germline, CDR1 is MNHNS and CDR2 is SASEGT. The CDR3 has 11 amino acids. The V segment lost 7 bases and the J segment 13 bases; nucleotides outside the gene matches: 4. The CDR3 loop is CASTLLAGLFF. CDR3 DNA sequence: TGTGCCAGCACGTTACTAGCGGGGCTGTTTTTT.

V gene TRBV27 combines with J gene TRBJ2-6; possible D gene TRBD1, 6 bases. Germline CDR1 is MNHEY and CDR2 is SMNVEV (reference sequence). V lost 2 bases and J 1 base, leaving 12 bases between the germline ends. This CDR3 has 17 residues. CDR3 protein: CASSLQGFESGANVLTF. CDR3 bases: TGTGCCAGCAGTTTACAGGGGTTCGAGTCTGGGGCCAACGTCCTGACTTTC.

This sequence joins TRBV18 and TRBJ2-3, with no clear D. Germline V CDR1 and CDR2: KGHSH, LQKENI. The CDR3 is 14 residues long. The V gene lost 3 bases and the J gene lost 0 bases, with 7 bases spanning the gap. CDR3 DNA: TGTGCCAGCTCACCTTCTTATAGCACAGATACGCAGTATTTT. Translated, it gives CASSPSYSTDTQYF. The full variable domain, rest sourced from reference TRBV18 and TRBJ2-3, is NAGVMQNPRHLVRRRGQEARLRCSPMKGHSHVYWYRQLPEEGLKFMVYLQKENIIDESGMPKERFSAEFPKEGPSILRIQQVVRGDSAAYFCASSPSYSTDTQYFGPGTRLTVL.

The CDR3 sequence is CASSQVLKQPQHF. The CDR3 region has the DNA TGTGCCAGCAGCCAAGTATTAAAGCAGCCCCAGCATTTT. The chain recombines TRBV4-2 with TRBJ1-5; no clear D gene. V was clipped by 1 base and J by 7 bases, with 8 bases between them. This CDR3 region has 13 residues. Germline-derived CDR1 and CDR2 are LGHNA and YNFKEQ.